This is a list of T cell receptor beta chains from one sample in a study of T cell responses to AZD1222 COVID-19 vaccine. Profiling relied on immunoSEQ multiplex PCR, and the TCRdb table lists in-frame clones only, not all of them. The sample has tens of thousands of clones; 80% to 90% are singletons. Specimen: peripheral blood, collected on day 0 of AZD1222 vaccination. The receptors stem from an adult in good health. Each CDR3 is given without its conserved first and last residue.

J: TRBJ1-3
V: TRBV2
CDR3: ASKPRGSSGNTIY

J: TRBJ1-1
V: TRBV7-6
CDR3: ASSLIARENTEAF

J: TRBJ1-4
V: TRBV3-1/TRBV3-2
CDR3: ASSMEWGRTATNEKLF

J: TRBJ1-6
V: TRBV6-5
CDR3: ASKEGRRKDSPLH

J: TRBJ1-2
V: TRBV18
CDR3: ASSPDSVSNYGYT

J: TRBJ1-2
V: TRBV10-3
CDR3: AISYETGPPFGYT

J: TRBJ2-3
V: TRBV9
CDR3: ASSRGGGPYGDTQY

J: TRBJ2-5
V: TRBV28
CDR3: ASSWGRVKETQY

J: TRBJ1-1
V: TRBV30
CDR3: AWMGNTEAF

J: TRBJ1-6
V: TRBV28
CDR3: ASLQGGDSPLH

J: TRBJ1-5
V: TRBV5-6
CDR3: ASSQQGTPQPQH

J: TRBJ2-7
V: TRBV5-6
CDR3: ASSSPFDRKIYEQY

J: TRBJ1-4
V: TRBV6-5
CDR3: ASTLTGGEEKLF

J: TRBJ2-1
V: TRBV5-5
CDR3: ASSVQGSYNEQF

J: TRBJ1-3
V: TRBV18
CDR3: ASSSRAGNTIY

J: TRBJ1-1
V: TRBV19
CDR3: ASRSLDRGSNTEAF

J: TRBJ1-1
V: TRBV27
CDR3: ASSLGGFTEAF

J: TRBJ1-6
V: TRBV19
CDR3: ASSMGVNSPLH

J: TRBJ2-2
V: TRBV18
CDR3: ASSPRNVNTGELF

J: TRBJ1-6
V: TRBV4-1
CDR3: ASSQDGLGNSPLH

J: TRBJ2-2
V: TRBV19
CDR3: ASSRRDRDTGELF

J: TRBJ2-3
V: TRBV13
CDR3: ASSLESPDTQY